Each of the 5 T cell receptor beta chains below was sequenced from the same sample in a study of blood T cell repertoires in COVID-19. Measured with immunoSEQ multiplex PCR; TCRdb has only the in-frame clones, and not every one. The table lists 90,000 to 130,000 clones, 60% to 80% of them singletons. Input material: peripheral blood. All receptors derive from an elderly woman with active or convalescent COVID-19.

In its sample, this clone was seen once. The chain has TRBV5-4 and TRBJ1-1, with D tentatively TRBD1 (6 bases). V lost 4 bases to trimming and J lost 1 base, with 14 bases between them. CDR3 length: 15 residues. Germline CDR1 and CDR2: SGHNT and YYREEE (reference sequence). The CDR3 sequence is CASSLQQGRNTEAFF. The DNA of the CDR3 is TGTGCCAGCAGCCTACAACAGGGTAGGAACACTGAAGCTTTCTTT.

CDR3 protein: CSVSGYGYTF. The CDR3 bases are TGCAGCGTCTCCGGTTATGGCTACACCTTC. The chain recombines TRBV29-1 with TRBJ1-2; D call uncertain. Germline values: CDR1 SQVTM, CDR2 ANQGSEA. The V gene lost 6 bases and the J gene lost 5 bases, with 7 bases spanning the gap. The CDR3 spans 10 residues.

The J gene is TRBJ1-1, the V gene TRBV14, with no clear D. CDR3 size: 13 residues. V lost 1 base to trimming and J lost 1 base, with 4 bases between them. The germline gives CDR1 SGHDN, CDR2 FVKESK. The CDR3 DNA follows: TGTGCCAGCAGCCAAGGGCCGAACACTGAAGCTTTCTTT. As protein: CASSQGPNTEAFF. Together with reference TRBV14 and TRBJ1-1, the CDR3 gives the full variable domain: EAGVTQFPSHSVIEKGQTVTLRCDPISGHDNLYWYRRVMGKEIKFLLHFVKESKQDESGMPNNRFLAERTGGTYSTLKVQPAELEDSGVYFCASSQGPNTEAFFGQGTRLTVV.

This sequence joins TRBV7-9 and TRBJ1-2; tentative D call: TRBD1 (5 bases). V dropped 5 bases and J dropped 8 bases, with 15 bases sitting between them. The length of the CDR3 is 13 residues. In germline, CDR1 is SEHNR, CDR2 FQNEAQ (reference sequence). The chain's CDR3 is CASSRGKAAGYTF. CDR3 coding DNA: TGTGCCAGCAGCAGGGGAAAGGCAGCGGGCTACACCTTC.

V usage is TRBV5-1 and J usage is TRBJ1-4, with TRBD1 matching over 7 bases. The ends lost 4 bases at V and 3 bases at J; junction bases unmatched: 6. The CDR3 extends over 15 amino acids. Germline V gene data show CDR1 as SGHRS and CDR2 as YFSETQ. CDR3 nucleotides: TGCGCCAGCAGCCAAAAACAGGGGTCTAATGAAAAACTGTTTTTT. Protein sequence: CASSQKQGSNEKLFF.